This TCR beta chain stems from a study of blood T cell repertoires in COVID-19. The CDR3 spans 15 residues. Trimming stripped 6 bases from V and 0 bases from J, with 11 bases between. The germline V gene has CDR1 LNHNV and CDR2 YYDKDF (reference sequence). Profiled with immunoSEQ multiplex PCR; TCRdb holds only in-frame clones, not every one. The sample has some 190,000 clones, more than 80% seen once. The chain carries TRBV15 and TRBJ1-4; tentatively, D is TRBD1 (6 bases). Sequenced material: peripheral blood. This TCR was sampled from a woman aged 55-69 years with acute or convalescent COVID-19. The CDR3 spells CATRIRGTTNEKLFF. The CDR3 region has the DNA TGTGCCACCAGAATCAGGGGAACAACTAATGAAAAACTGTTTTTT.